The T cell receptor beta chain described here comes from a study of OX40 agonist ivuxolimab in advanced cancers. Findings and limits, study-wide: At doses 0.1 to 3.0 mg/kg, CD4+ and CD8+ clones expanded.

TCRdb's table, derived via immunoSEQ multiplex PCR, lists solely in-frame clones and lacks some. The sample carries under 40,000 clones, roughly 87% recorded once. As concerns this clone: Its antigen is still unknown.

This TCR was sampled from an adult with an advanced solid tumor such as melanoma, head and neck, liver or kidney cancer. Source: CD4+ or CD8+ T cells sorted from blood, taken in a trial of the OX40 agonist ivuxolimab.

The CDR3: CASTLSLPLGPAGNEQFF. CDR3 bases: TGTGCCAGCACCCTATCCCTACCCTTGGGACCCGCGGGGAATGAGCAGTTCTTC. The chain joins TRBV28 to TRBJ2-1; possibly TRBD2 for D (6 bases). With 7 bases removed from V and 7 bases from J, the gap between germline ends came to 29 bases. The CDR3 spans 18 residues. Germline V gene sequence: CDR1 MDHEN, CDR2 SYDVKM.